The 3 T cell receptor beta chains in this list originate from one sample, sequenced in a study of Ad26.COV2.S vaccination and SARS-CoV-2 variants. Some clones are missing from TCRdb's copy, which holds only in-frame ones; the method was immunoSEQ multiplex PCR. The sample holds under 95,000 clones; roughly 84% are singletons and the top ten take more than 15%. The starting material was peripheral blood, obtained after recovery from COVID-19. These receptors were obtained from a human donor who had recovered from COVID-19.

The gene calls are TRBV28 and TRBJ1-6; D is perhaps TRBD1 (5 bases). Germline lookup yields CDR1 MDHEN and CDR2 SYDVKM. There are 14 residues in the CDR3. Between the trimmed V and J ends, which lost 6 bases and 3 bases, there was a span of 9 bases. CDR3 loop: CASRGDLYNSPLHF. CDR3 nucleotide sequence: TGTGCCAGCAGGGGGGACCTCTATAATTCACCCCTCCACTTT.

This sequence joins TRBV7-9 and TRBJ2-3, with 9 bases matching TRBD2. J was trimmed by 4 bases and V by 3 bases; bases with no gene match: 8. The CDR3 is 16 amino acids. Germline assignment: CDR1 SEHNR and CDR2 FQNEAQ (reference sequence). CDR3 sequence: CASSFAGGLAADTQYF. CDR3 sequence (DNA): TGTGCCAGCAGCTTCGCAGGGGGACTAGCAGCAGATACGCAGTATTTT. Looking up the rest from reference TRBV7-9 and TRBJ2-3 gives the full variable domain: DTGVSQNPRHKITKRGQNVTFRCDPISEHNRLYWYRQTLGQGPEFLTYFQNEAQLEKSRLLSDRFSAERPKGSFSTLEIQRTEQGDSAMYLCASSFAGGLAADTQYFGPGTRLTVL.

The rearrangement joins TRBV12-5 to TRBJ2-7; weak D call: TRBD1 (6 bases). CDR3 length: 13 residues. The V end was cut by 2 bases, the J end by 5 bases, with 10 bases between. CDR1 and CDR2 from the germline V gene are LGHNT and FRNRAP. The CDR3 nucleotides read TGTGCTAGTGGTTTGACAGGGTGGAACGAGCAGTACTTC. Translation gives CASGLTGWNEQYF.